This entry features one T cell receptor beta chain sequence. Antigen: not known. This table comes from immunoSEQ multiplex PCR, and its TCRdb copy is limited to in-frame clones, with some not included. This table holds under 50,000 clones, approximately 81% found once. The data were taken from a study of memory CD4+ T cells and cytomegalovirus serostatus. General study findings and limits: Each of roughly 65 CMV-associated TCRbeta sequences occurred in one to five individuals. CMV serostatus prediction reached median AUC 0.95, or 0.91 with US-trained model.

The sort gate was single viable CD3+CD4+CD8-CD45RO+ cells for memory CD4+ T cells. Serum IgG to CMV pp150, pp28, p38 and p52 defined serostatus. CD4+ T cells were isolated by positive magnetic selection. The junction had 12 bases not matched to a gene; V was cut back by 1 base and J by 9 bases. From germline, CDR1 is SGHTA and CDR2 FQGNSA. This CDR3 comprises 16 residues. The chain uses TRBV7-2 and TRBJ2-7; TRBD1 aligns across 10 bases. Sequencing was carried out using memory CD4+ T cells from blood. The origin of this receptor is an adult in good health and CMV-seropositive. The CDR3 loop reads CASSLVETGGEIGQYF. The CDR3 DNA follows: TGTGCCAGCAGCTTAGTCGAGACAGGGGGCGAAATAGGGCAGTACTTC.